This is a list of T cell receptor beta chains from one sample in a study of T cell repertoires in cytomegalovirus infection. Using its own MiXCR run on the reads, TCRdb lists one record per CDR3 protein. The table includes 350,000 to 450,000 distinct CDR3 sequences, 15% to 20% detected once. Sequencing was done on a sample of PBMCs. Receptors originate from a human donor in good health (CMV status not recorded). Some clones in this sample may be carry-over from other donors' samples. Both conserved end residues are part of each CDR3. Fields, in order: clone size, J gene, V gene, D gene, CDR3 protein, CDR3 DNA. The D gene is left open where the match is weak. Clone size is not always given. Where it is, it says once, few, many or a class for expanded clones.

>few|TRBJ1-1|TRBV3-1|.
CASNQQGLNTEAFF
TGTGCCAGCAACCAACAGGGTTTGAACACTGAAGCTTTCTTT
>many|TRBJ1-2|TRBV7-2|.
CASSLGLSGGYTF
TGTGCCAGCAGCTTAGGGTTATCGGGTGGCTACACCTTC
>.|TRBJ2-7|TRBV11-2|.
CASSLGGERSYEQYF
TGTGCCAGCAGCTTAGGGGGCGAAAGAAGCTACGAGCAGTACTTC
>few|TRBJ1-4|TRBV2|.
CASSEAVREKLFF
TGTGCCAGCAGTGAAGCCGTTCGTGAAAAACTGTTTTTT
>many|TRBJ2-6|TRBV4-3|.
CASSQDSSSGANVLTF
TGCGCCAGCAGCCAAGATAGCAGCTCTGGGGCCAACGTCCTGACTTTC
>.|TRBJ2-3|TRBV4-3|.
CASSQVGQALVTQYF
TGCGCCAGCAGCCAAGTCGGACAAGCCCTTGTTACGCAGTATTTT
>few|TRBJ2-2|TRBV28|.
CASSRTGRSTGELFF
TGTGCCAGCAGCCGTACAGGGCGAAGCACCGGGGAGCTGTTTTTT
>many|TRBJ2-7|TRBV28|TRBD1
CASSLTPGTGETYEQYF
TGTGCCAGCAGTTTAACCCCCGGGACAGGAGAAACCTACGAGCAGTACTTC
>many|TRBJ2-7|TRBV5-4|.
CASSYDAPGEQYF
TGTGCCAGCAGCTACGATGCCCCAGGCGAGCAGTACTTC
>.|TRBJ2-2|TRBV7-2|.
CVSSQVEGWVRGELFF
TGTGTCAGCAGCCAGGTGGAGGGGTGGGTTCGCGGGGAGCTGTTTTTT
>many|TRBJ2-2|TRBV7-2|TRBD1
CASSLVRDRIHGELFF
TGTGCCAGCAGCTTAGTTAGGGACAGGATTCACGGGGAGCTGTTTTTT
>.|TRBJ2-5|TRBV12-3/TRBV12-4|.
CASSFGRGETRYF
TGTGCCAGCAGTTTCGGACGGGGAGAGACCCGGTACTTC
>few|TRBJ2-7|TRBV7-9|.
CASSRGQYEQYF
TGTGCCAGCAGCCGAGGACAATACGAGCAGTACTTC
>.|TRBJ2-7|TRBV20-1|TRBD2
CSAPKGGLAGFHEQYF
TGCAGTGCTCCAAAGGGGGGACTAGCGGGTTTCCACGAGCAGTACTTC
>.|TRBJ2-1|TRBV2|.
CASSERDSYNEQFF
TGTGCCAGCAGTGAAAGGGACTCCTACAATGAGCAGTTCTTC
>many|TRBJ2-5|TRBV20-1|TRBD1
CSARPLTGGSETQYF
TGCAGTGCTAGACCCTTGACAGGGGGATCGGAGACCCAGTACTTC
>few|TRBJ2-3|TRBV15|TRBD2
CATSRESSLTSGYTDTQYF
TGTGCCACCAGCAGAGAGTCCTCTTTGACTAGCGGATACACAGATACGCAGTATTTT
>many|TRBJ2-3|TRBV7-9|.
CASRKTYSGTDTQYF
TGTGCCAGCAGGAAGACGTACTCGGGCACAGATACGCAGTATTTT
>.|TRBJ1-5|TRBV2|TRBD1
CASSWTGEQPQHF
TGTGCCAGCAGTTGGACAGGGGAGCAGCCCCAGCATTTT
>many|TRBJ2-7|TRBV12-3/TRBV12-4|.
CASSFGRTVIYEQYF
TGTGCCAGCAGTTTCGGGAGAACCGTGATATACGAGCAGTACTTC
>.|TRBJ1-5|TRBV12-3/TRBV12-4|TRBD1
CASSSPTGTGGEWSNQPQHF
TGTGCCAGCAGCTCTCCCACCGGGACAGGGGGCGAATGGTCCAATCAGCCCCAGCATTTT
>.|TRBJ1-4|TRBV24-1|.
CATSDLRGEKLFF
TGTGCCACCAGTGATTTGCGGGGTGAAAAACTGTTTTTT
>many|TRBJ2-3|TRBV7-2|.
CASSSRGASTDTQYF
TGTGCCAGCAGTTCGAGGGGGGCTAGCACAGATACGCAGTATTTT
>.|TRBJ1-6|TRBV7-2|TRBD1
CASSASGQGVSPLHF
TGTGCCAGCAGCGCCTCTGGACAGGGAGTTTCACCCCTCCACTTT
>many|TRBJ1-1|TRBV6-1|TRBD1
CASSSRGQVDTEAFF
TGTGCCAGCAGTTCCAGGGGGCAGGTCGACACTGAAGCTTTCTTT
>many|TRBJ2-1|TRBV7-2|.
CASSLMASVNEQFF
TGTGCCAGCAGCTTAATGGCATCGGTCAATGAGCAGTTCTTC
>.|TRBJ2-7|TRBV20-1|TRBD2
CSGGEAGAYEQYF
TGCAGTGGTGGGGAGGCGGGGGCCTACGAGCAGTACTTC
>.|TRBJ2-2|TRBV11-2|TRBD1
CASSSRQGARRDTGELFF
TGTGCCAGCAGTTCCCGACAGGGGGCTAGGAGGGACACCGGGGAGCTGTTTTTT
>few|TRBJ2-1|TRBV6-1|.
CASSEARSGNEQFF
TGTGCCAGCAGTGAAGCGAGAAGCGGGAATGAGCAGTTCTTC
>.|TRBJ2-5|TRBV28|.
CASSLDWDRETQYF
TGTGCCAGCAGCCTGGACTGGGACCGGGAGACCCAGTACTTC
>.|TRBJ2-1|TRBV4-3|TRBD2
CASSQDAGVSYNEQFF
TGCGCCAGCAGCCAAGACGCGGGAGTGTCGTACAATGAGCAGTTCTTC
>.|TRBJ2-2|TRBV6-1|TRBD2
CASSGSLTGELFF
TGTGCCAGTAGCGGGAGCCTCACCGGGGAGCTGTTTTTT
>many|TRBJ1-6|TRBV7-9|.
CASSFFGGVYNSPLHF
TGTGCCAGCAGCTTTTTCGGGGGGGTCTATAATTCACCCCTCCACTTT
>many|TRBJ2-7|TRBV6-2/TRBV6-3|TRBD1
CASSYRRRLTGQASLEQYF
TGTGCCAGCAGTTACCGTAGAAGACTAACGGGACAGGCCTCCTTGGAGCAGTACTTC
>few|TRBJ2-3|TRBV25-1|TRBD2
CASSQRGGLDTQYF
TGTGCCAGCAGTCAGCGGGGGGGCTTAGATACGCAGTATTTT
>few|TRBJ2-7|TRBV6-2/TRBV6-3|TRBD1
CAGDRGRGEYRQYF
TGTGCCGGAGACAGGGGGCGCGGAGAATATCGGCAGTACTTC
>.|TRBJ2-7|TRBV28|TRBD1
CASSLGGTGSYEQYF
TGTGCCAGCAGTTTAGGAGGGACAGGGTCCTACGAGCAGTACTTC
>few|TRBJ2-7|TRBV12-3/TRBV12-4|.
CASSSARTVGNYEQYF
TGTGCCAGCAGTTCTGCCCGGACCGTTGGGAACTACGAGCAGTACTTC
>.|TRBJ1-1|TRBV4-1|TRBD1
CASSLNFQGAEAFF
TGCGCCAGCAGCCTTAATTTCCAGGGGGCTGAAGCTTTCTTT
>many|TRBJ1-5|TRBV12-3/TRBV12-4|TRBD1
CASSWDTGEGNQPQHF
TGTGCCAGCAGTTGGGATACAGGGGAGGGCAATCAGCCCCAGCATTTT
>few|TRBJ1-2|TRBV7-8|TRBD1
CASSLGSLQGEYGYTF
TGTGCCAGCAGCTTAGGGTCGCTACAGGGGGAATATGGCTACACCTTC
>.|TRBJ2-5|TRBV18|.
CASSPGSKETQYF
TGTGCCAGCTCACCAGGGAGTAAAGAGACCCAGTACTTC
>.|TRBJ2-3|TRBV20-1|.
CSAPGTRTDTQYF
TGCAGTGCTCCCGGGACCCGCACAGATACGCAGTATTTT
>few|TRBJ1-1|TRBV6-1|TRBD1
CAGIQGVGTEAFF
TGTGCCGGGATACAGGGGGTAGGAACTGAAGCTTTCTTT
>.|TRBJ1-2|TRBV6-1|TRBD1
CASSQGPDRGFGYTF
TGTGCCAGCAGCCAAGGGCCGGACAGGGGATTCGGCTACACCTTC
>many|TRBJ2-1|TRBV7-2|TRBD2
CASSTHGGALYNEQFF
TGTGCCAGCAGCACCCACGGGGGGGCCCTCTACAATGAGCAGTTCTTC
>.|TRBJ1-1|TRBV3-1|.
CASSRRVNTEAFF
TGTGCCAGCAGCCGGCGCGTGAACACTGAAGCTTTCTTT
>.|TRBJ2-1|TRBV25-1|.
CALHYGSSSYNEQFF
TGTGCCTTGCATTACGGGAGCTCATCCTACAATGAGCAGTTCTTC
>.|TRBJ2-3|TRBV29-1|.
CSVEKRGTDTQYF
TGCAGCGTTGAAAAGCGGGGCACAGATACGCAGTATTTT
>.|TRBJ2-3|TRBV2|TRBD2
CASVPPTGGGGVDTQYF
TGTGCCAGCGTCCCTCCCACGGGGGGCGGGGGGGTCGATACGCAGTATTTT